A single sample gave rise to the 19 T cell receptor beta chains below, sequenced in a study of T-cell memory formation after mild COVID-19. MiXCR, run by TCRdb on the 5' RACE reads, gives a single entry per CDR3 protein. The sample holds around 320,000 distinct CDR3 sequences; around 15% are singletons and the top ten take 21%. Sequencing was performed on PBMCs or a T cell subset sorted from them (not recorded which). The receptors here all came from a man in his late teens or twenties who had mild COVID-19 (a few samples of this study predate the infection). Cell type and time point are not known.

The chain employs TRBV9 and TRBJ2-7; TRBD2 is a possible D gene (6 bases). Germline values: CDR1 SGDLS, CDR2 YYNGEE. The CDR3 has 15 residues. The V end lost 2 bases, the J end lost 1 base, and 13 bases lay between the germline ends. DNA for the CDR3: TGTGCCAGCAGCGTTGGAGGGCAGGGATCCTACGAGCAGTACTTC. Encoded protein: CASSVGGQGSYEQYF.

The rearrangement uses TRBV7-9 and TRBJ1-2, with TRBD1 matching over 9 bases. V shed 7 bases, J shed 8 bases, and the junction held 14 bases outside the gene matches. Germline V lookup: CDR1 SEHNR, CDR2 FQNEAQ (reference sequence). This CDR3 has 15 residues. Here the CDR3 reads CASTIFGGQGQGYTF. The CDR3 DNA is TGTGCCAGCACCATCTTTGGGGGACAGGGTCAAGGCTACACCTTC. Full variable domain (rest looked up from reference TRBV7-9 and TRBJ1-2): DTGVSQNPRHKITKRGQNVTFRCDPISEHNRLYWYRQTLGQGPEFLTYFQNEAQLEKSRLLSDRFSAERPKGSFSTLEIQRTEQGDSAMYLCASTIFGGQGQGYTFGSGTRLTVV.

This chain links TRBV5-1 with TRBJ1-2, with 9 bases fitting TRBD1. V lost 4 bases and J lost 5; bases outside the gene matches: 9. There are 15 residues in the CDR3. In germline, CDR1 is SGHRS, CDR2 YFSETQ. The CDR3: CASSKTSGTGYGYTF. The CDR3 coding sequence is TGCGCCAGCAGCAAGACATCCGGGACAGGGTATGGCTACACCTTC. Supplemented by reference TRBV5-1 and TRBJ1-2, the full variable domain reads KAGVTQTPRYLIKTRGQQVTLSCSPISGHRSVSWYQQTPGQGLQFLFEYFSETQRNKGNFPGRFSGRQFSNSRSEMNVSTLELGDSALYLCASSKTSGTGYGYTFGSGTRLTVV.

This clonotype showed up just a few times. The chain joins TRBV6-2 or TRBV6-3 to TRBJ2-1; D is unresolved. Germline V gene lookup returns CDR1 MNHEY and CDR2 SVGEGT. The CDR3 totals 11 residues. V shed 7 bases and J shed 9 bases, with 10 bases lying between them. The CDR3 DNA sequence: TGTGCCAGCACTGAGGCAGGTGAGCAGTTCTTC. As protein: CASTEAGEQFF.

V is TRBV6-2 or TRBV6-3 and J is TRBJ2-3; TRBD2 is a possible D gene (6 bases). Germline values: CDR1 MNHEY, CDR2 SVGEGT. This CDR3 is 16 amino acids long. Trimming stripped 4 bases from V and 0 bases from J, with 14 bases between. The CDR3 nucleotides read TGTGCCAGCAGTTCCTCACGACTAGACAGCACAGATACGCAGTATTTT. This encodes CASSSSRLDSTDTQYF.

V usage is TRBV4-2 and J usage is TRBJ2-5, with unresolved D. The germline gives CDR1 LGHNA, CDR2 YNFKEQ. The CDR3 covers 15 residues. V was clipped by 0 bases and J by 2 bases, with 10 bases between them. This CDR3 is CASSQDRNSQETQYF. DNA of the CDR3: TGTGCCAGCAGCCAAGATCGGAACAGTCAAGAGACCCAGTACTTC.

CDR3 nucleotides: TGCGCCAGCAGCCAAGAGGGGTTGGGGGGGAACACAGATACGCAGTATTTT. Its translation is CASSQEGLGGNTDTQYF. The rearrangement links TRBV4-1 to TRBJ2-3; 7 positions agree with TRBD2. The ends lost 0 bases at V and 2 bases at J; junction bases unmatched: 8. The CDR3 loop spans 17 amino acids. CDR1 MGHRA and CDR2 YSYEKL come from the germline V gene.

The table lists this clonotype with many counts. The J gene is TRBJ2-2, the V gene TRBV3-1; D is ambiguous. The CDR3 runs 12 residues. Germline V CDR1 and CDR2: LGHDT, YNNKEL (reference sequence). V was pared by 3 bases and J by 7 bases, with 6 bases between. This CDR3 is CASSQAGGELFF. Here the CDR3 DNA reads TGTGCCAGCAGCCAGGCAGGCGGGGAGCTGTTTTTT.

The gene calls are TRBV29-1 and TRBJ1-2; D uncertain. V lost 3 bases to trimming and J lost 1 base, with 12 bases between them. The CDR3 loop spans 14 amino acids. Germline lookup yields CDR1 SQVTM and CDR2 ANQGSEA. The CDR3 is CSVDLSQSNYGYTF. CDR3 nucleotide sequence: TGCAGCGTTGACCTTTCCCAGAGTAACTATGGCTACACCTTC.

The rearrangement links TRBV18 to TRBJ2-7; 9 bases map to TRBD1. V was pared by 4 bases and J by 6 bases, with 4 bases of the junction left unmatched. Germline V gene sequence: CDR1 KGHSH, CDR2 LQKENI. The CDR3 runs to 13 residues. The CDR3 coding sequence is TGTGCCAGCTCACGTGACAGGGGGGCCGAGCAGTACGTC. Protein product: CASSRDRGAEQYV.

This clonotype was seen a handful of times. V and J are TRBV21-1 and TRBJ2-7; TRBD1 reflects the table's D call only, with no check against the DNA. TRBV21-1 is described as a pseudogene. The CDR3 contains 15 residues. The CDR3, as DNA: TGTGCCAGCAGTCCCTACGGGGGGTTCTCCTACGAGCAGTACGTC. Amino acid sequence: CASSPYGGFSYEQYV.

This clonotype was observed a few times. The chain carries TRBV9 and TRBJ2-5; tentatively, D is TRBD1 (5 bases). Germline CDR1 and CDR2: SGDLS and YYNGEE. The V end lost 0 bases, the J end lost 2 bases, and 11 bases lay between the germline ends. The CDR3 runs 15 residues. As DNA, the CDR3 is TGTGCCAGCAGCGTAGCCGCAGGGTGGCAAGAGACCCAGTACTTC. Translation gives CASSVAAGWQETQYF.

The chain joins TRBV21-1 to TRBJ2-4; TRBD1, as called in the table, went unchecked against the DNA. TRBV21-1 is recorded as a pseudogene. There are 18 residues in the CDR3. DNA of the CDR3: TGTGCCAGCAGCAAAGGCCCGGTTCGGGGATGGGTCAAAAACATTCAGTACTTC. Its translation: CASSKGPVRGWVKNIQYF.

The chain couples TRBV7-2 to TRBJ2-1; 11 nucleotides match TRBD2. The CDR3 is 13 amino acids. Germline V CDR1 and CDR2: SGHTA, FQGNSA. Trimming removed 6 bases from V and 9 bases from J; junction bases left unmatched: 4. The CDR3 DNA reads as TGTGCCAGCAGACTTAGCGGGGGGGGTGAGCAGTTCTTC. It specifies CASRLSGGGEQFF.

This clonotype has only a few counts. The chain has TRBV12-3 or TRBV12-4 and TRBJ2-7, with unresolved D. The germline V and J ends were trimmed by 3 bases and 7 bases, with 16 bases remaining between them. The CDR3 runs 14 residues. CDR3 sequence reads: CASSFEPFRREQYF. DNA for the CDR3: TGTGCCAGCAGTTTCGAGCCCTTTCGGCGGGAGCAGTACTTC.

J is TRBJ1-1 and V is TRBV7-9, with D perhaps matching TRBD1 (5 bases). From germline, CDR1 is SEHNR and CDR2 FQNEAQ (reference sequence). There are 15 residues in the CDR3. V was trimmed by 5 bases and J by 6 bases, leaving 19 bases between them. The chain's CDR3 is CASSRSSGLSAEAFF. The CDR3 coding sequence is TGTGCCAGCAGCAGAAGTTCAGGGCTTAGCGCTGAAGCTTTCTTT. Complete variable domain (other parts from reference TRBV7-9 and TRBJ1-1): DTGVSQNPRHKITKRGQNVTFRCDPISEHNRLYWYRQTLGQGPEFLTYFQNEAQLEKSRLLSDRFSAERPKGSFSTLEIQRTEQGDSAMYLCASSRSSGLSAEAFFGQGTRLTVV.

In its sample, this clonotype was seen a few times. The chain links TRBV7-3 to TRBJ2-1, with TRBD2 identical over 9 bases. The germline gives CDR1 SGHTA, CDR2 FQGTGA. The CDR3 sequence is 15 residues long. V trimming: 0 bases; J trimming: 8 bases; junction bases outside the gene matches: 5. The CDR3 bases are TGTGCCAGCAGCTTAACTAGCGGGGGCGGCTATGAGCAGTTCTTC. Protein: CASSLTSGGGYEQFF.

The chain combines TRBV7-8 with TRBJ1-2; D might be TRBD1 (5 bases). The germline V gene has CDR1 SGHVS and CDR2 FQNEAQ. CDR3 length equals 12 residues. V lost 5 bases and J lost 8, with 12 bases in between. CDR3 amino acids: CASSVGASGYTF. In nucleotides, the CDR3 is TGTGCCAGCAGCGTAGGGGCTAGCGGCTACACCTTC.

The sample holds a few counts of this clonotype. V gene TRBV20-1 combines with J gene TRBJ2-5, with D perhaps TRBD1 (5 bases). CDR1 is DFQATT, CDR2 SNEGSKA, per germline (reference sequence). The CDR3 consists of 13 residues. The V and J ends lost 5 bases and 5 bases respectively, with 15 bases between them. This CDR3 is CSARPGYSETQYF. In DNA form, the CDR3 reads TGCAGTGCTCGACCAGGGTATAGCGAGACCCAGTACTTC.